This T cell receptor (beta chain) was sequenced during a study of T cell responses to AZD1222 COVID-19 vaccine. Comments on this clone: Its specificity is not known.

Sequencing was performed with immunoSEQ multiplex PCR; in TCRdb, only in-frame clones are kept and a portion is missing. The table records 130,000 to 150,000 clones, 75% to 95% of them present only once. Overall study results and limits: It should be noted that donors were predominantly white British and more often female, and clonal diversity was possibly underestimated. Vaccine-associated CD4 TCRs spanned spike, dominant at 160-218 and 743-854.

Sequences were derived from peripheral blood, sampled on day 0 of MenACWY control vaccination. The TCR originated in an adult in good health.

The CDR3 region has the DNA TGTGCCAGCCAGAGTGGGACAGGGGGTTATGGGGCCAACGTCCTGACTTTC. Translated, it gives CASQSGTGGYGANVLTF. This chain uses TRBV9 with TRBJ2-6, with 11 positions matching TRBD1. The junction had 9 bases not matched to a gene; V was cut back by 7 bases and J by 3 bases. Germline V CDR1 and CDR2: SGDLS, YYNGEE. The CDR3 has 17 amino acids. Combining the CDR3 with reference TRBV9 and TRBJ2-6 gives the whole variable domain DSGVTQTPKHLITATGQRVTLRCSPRSGDLSVYWYQQSLDQGLQFLIQYYNGEERAKGNILERFSAQQFPDLHSELNLSSLELGDSALYFCASQSGTGGYGANVLTFGAGSRLTVL.